Each of the 22 T cell receptor beta chains below was sequenced from the same sample in a study of blood T cell repertoires in COVID-19. The method was immunoSEQ multiplex PCR; TCRdb's version includes in-frame clones alone and lacks a portion of them. The table lists about 330,000 clones, 80% to 90% of them singletons. The sample consisted of peripheral blood. These receptors all come from a young man with COVID-19, enrolled during active disease.

The rearrangement uses TRBV29-1 and TRBJ2-7; weak D call: TRBD2 (7 bases). CDR1 and CDR2 from the germline V gene are SQVTM and ANQGSEA. The CDR3 runs to 17 residues. The V end lost 0 bases, the J end lost 1 base, and 19 bases lay between the germline ends. The CDR3, as DNA: TGCAGCGTTGAAGATCTTCAGGGGACGGGGGGTTCCTACGAGCAGTACTTC. Its translation: CSVEDLQGTGGSYEQYF.

A few counts support this clone. The chain joins TRBV7-6 to TRBJ2-2; TRBD2 matches 9 bases. After removal of 7 bases from V and 0 bases from J, the junction contained 3 bases not matched to a gene. The CDR3 is 15 residues long. From germline, CDR1 is SGHVS and CDR2 FNYEAQ. The CDR3 nucleotides are TGTGCCAGCACCATAGCGGGAGCGAACACCGGGGAGCTGTTTTTT. Translated, it gives CASTIAGANTGELFF.

This chain uses TRBV6-5 with TRBJ2-7; TRBD1 agrees at 7 bases. V shed 6 bases and J 2 bases; nucleotides not matched to a gene: 10. The CDR3 is 15 residues long. The germline V gene has CDR1 MNHEY and CDR2 SVGAGI. The CDR3 DNA is TGTGCCAGCAGAAAATCCTACAGGGGTACCTACGAGCAGTACTTC. As protein: CASRKSYRGTYEQYF.

The genes are TRBV6-5 and TRBJ1-2, with D uncertain. The CDR3 spans 13 residues. Germline CDR1 is MNHEY and CDR2 is SVGAGI. V gave up 2 bases and J gave up 2 bases, with 6 bases separating them. The CDR3 protein is CASSYDGNYGYTF. The CDR3 DNA is TGTGCCAGCAGTTACGACGGGAACTATGGCTACACCTTC.

The V gene is TRBV28, the J gene TRBJ2-7; 7 bases are a match to TRBD2. V gave up 4 bases and J gave up 2 bases; unmatched junction bases: 11. CDR1 and CDR2 (germline): MDHEN, SYDVKM. CDR3 length equals 16 residues. CDR3 residues: CASSSKLWRETYEQYF. CDR3 in DNA: TGTGCCAGCAGTTCCAAGCTTTGGCGGGAGACCTACGAGCAGTACTTC.

J is TRBJ2-3 and V is TRBV5-1; possibly TRBD2 for D (5 bases). CDR1 is SGHRS, CDR2 YFSETQ, per germline. The CDR3 is 16 amino acids. The V and J ends lost 0 bases and 0 bases respectively, with 11 bases between them. CDR3 sequence reads: CASSLVGRSSTDTQYF. CDR3 nucleotides: TGCGCCAGCAGCTTGGTGGGGAGATCTAGCACAGATACGCAGTATTTT.

This clone was seen just once. The chain uses TRBV6-2 or TRBV6-3 and TRBJ1-1, with D tentatively TRBD1 (6 bases). This CDR3 spans 17 amino acids. The germline V gene encodes CDR1 MNHEY and CDR2 SVGEGT. V dropped 2 bases and J dropped 4 bases, with 20 bases sitting between them. CDR3 region: CASSYPPAQTGSTEAFF. The CDR3 coding sequence is TGTGCCAGCAGTTACCCCCCCGCACAGACAGGTAGCACTGAAGCTTTCTTT.

This chain connects TRBV5-8 to TRBJ1-5, with D possibly matching TRBD1 (6 bases). Deletions cut 4 bases from V and 0 bases from J, with 11 bases between. Germline loops: CDR1 SGHTS, CDR2 YDEGEE. The CDR3 totals 15 residues. The CDR3 DNA follows: TGTGCCAGCAGCCCAGGACAGTTTAGCAATCAGCCCCAGCATTTT. Its protein is CASSPGQFSNQPQHF.

The CDR3 reads CASRGVSGGNTGELFF. In DNA form, the CDR3 reads TGTGCCAGCAGGGGGGTGAGCGGGGGGAACACCGGGGAGCTGTTTTTT. The chain joins TRBV6-6 to TRBJ2-2; 8 nucleotides agree with TRBD2. CDR1 is MNHNY, CDR2 SVGAGI, per germline (reference sequence). J gave up 1 base and V 6 bases, and 7 bases lay outside the gene matches. The CDR3 covers 16 residues.

This chain links TRBV7-9 with TRBJ1-2, with D possibly being TRBD1 (5 bases). Germline V gene sequence: CDR1 SEHNR, CDR2 FQNEAQ (reference sequence). The V end lost 1 base, the J end lost 1 base, and 10 bases lay between the germline ends. The CDR3 runs to 15 residues. DNA of the CDR3: TGTGCCAGCAGCTTAGACGGGACTTATAACTATGGCTACACCTTC. Its translation: CASSLDGTYNYGYTF.

The rearrangement links TRBV2 to TRBJ2-1; a weak D match, TRBD2 (5 bases). Trimming took off 9 bases at V and 0 bases at J, with 12 bases between the two ends. Germline V lookup: CDR1 SNHLY, CDR2 FYNNEI. This CDR3 spans 14 amino acids. As DNA, the CDR3 is TGTGCCAGGACCAGCGAGGGCTCCTACAATGAGCAGTTCTTC. Translated: CARTSEGSYNEQFF. The whole variable domain, filled in from reference TRBV2 and TRBJ2-1, reads EPEVTQTPSHQVTQMGQEVILRCVPISNHLYFYWYRQILGQKVEFLVSFYNNEISEKSEIFDDQFSVERPDGSNFTLKIRSTKLEDSAMYFCARTSEGSYNEQFFGPGTRLTVL.

The J gene is TRBJ1-6, the V gene TRBV10-3; the D gene is possibly TRBD1 (6 bases). V lost 0 bases and J lost 0, with 12 bases in between. The CDR3 runs to 18 residues. Looked up from germline, CDR1 is ENHRY and CDR2 is SYGVKD. The CDR3 nucleotides read TGTGCCATCAGTGAGTCGGGACACAGGAGCTCCTATAATTCACCCCTCCACTTT. Its translation is CAISESGHRSSYNSPLHF.

The chain joins TRBV2 to TRBJ2-7; no clear D. The V gene's germline CDR1 is SNHLY and CDR2 FYNNEI. V was cut by 6 bases and J by 7 bases, with 19 bases left in between. This CDR3 is built from 14 residues. As DNA, the CDR3 is TGTGCCAGCAGCGACCGGGTCCCTGGTGGGGAGCAGTACTTC. Amino acids: CASSDRVPGGEQYF.

V and J are TRBV6-2 or TRBV6-3 and TRBJ2-3, with D maybe TRBD1 (5 bases). Germline V gives CDR1 MNHEY, CDR2 SVGEGT. The length of the CDR3 is 15 residues. Trimming removed 2 bases at V and 4 bases at J, with 13 bases between. CDR3 sequence (DNA): TGTGCCAGCAGTTACGTCCAGGGATTGGCAGATACGCAGTATTTT. Its translation is CASSYVQGLADTQYF.

The chain joins TRBV11-3 to TRBJ2-3; TRBD2 matches at 11 bases. From germline, CDR1 is SGHNT and CDR2 YENEEA. J was trimmed by 5 bases and V by 1 base; bases with no gene match: 11. CDR3 size: 18 residues. The CDR3 sequence: CASSLGVAGGPEGDTQYF. The CDR3 DNA sequence: TGTGCCAGCAGCTTAGGAGTAGCGGGAGGGCCGGAGGGAGATACGCAGTATTTT.

Written as DNA, the CDR3 is TGTGCCAGCAGTTTGGAGCTGAACACTGAAGCTTTCTTT. This sequence encodes CASSLELNTEAFF. The genes are TRBV12-3 or TRBV12-4 and TRBJ1-1; D not certain. This CDR3 spans 13 amino acids. Trimming took 3 bases from V and 0 from J, leaving 5 bases between them.

The chain combines TRBV28 with TRBJ2-7; possibly TRBD1 for D (5 bases). The V gene lost 3 bases and the J gene lost 2 bases, with 14 bases spanning the gap. The germline V gene encodes CDR1 MDHEN and CDR2 SYDVKM. CDR3 length: 15 residues. The CDR3 bases are TGTGCCAGCAGTTTCAGGTCAGGGAATACCTACGAGCAGTACTTC. It specifies CASSFRSGNTYEQYF.

This clone was seen a single time. The rearrangement uses TRBV27 and TRBJ1-5, with TRBD1 identical over 9 bases. Germline V CDR1 and CDR2: MNHEY, SMNVEV (reference sequence). The V segment lost 4 bases and the J segment 3 bases; nucleotides outside the gene matches: 7. The CDR3 sequence is 16 residues long. DNA for the CDR3: TGTGCCAGCAGTTCCTCCGGGACAGGGTACAATCAGCCCCAGCATTTT. Its protein is CASSSSGTGYNQPQHF.

This chain links TRBV7-3 with TRBJ1-1; 9 bases align to TRBD1. Trimming removed 5 bases from V and 9 bases from J; junction bases left unmatched: 4. Germline CDR1 reads SGHTA; CDR2 reads FQGTGA. This CDR3 region has 12 residues. Here the CDR3 DNA reads TGTGCCAGCAGCCAACAGGGGGCACAAGCTTTCTTT. Protein: CASSQQGAQAFF.

This chain joins TRBV7-6 and TRBJ2-3; D not resolved. CDR1 and CDR2 (germline): SGHVS, FNYEAQ. V gave up 1 base and J gave up 10 bases, with 12 bases separating them. The CDR3 runs to 13 residues. The CDR3 is CASSLEAGTPQYF. In DNA, the CDR3 is TGTGCCAGCAGCTTAGAAGCCGGTACCCCGCAGTATTTT.

The chain recombines TRBV2 with TRBJ1-2, with 7 bases matching TRBD1. Germline assignment: CDR1 SNHLY and CDR2 FYNNEI. This CDR3 has 13 residues. V shed 5 bases, J shed 1 base, and the junction held 1 base outside the gene matches. The CDR3, as DNA: TGTGCCAGCAGTAGGGACAGTAACTATGGCTACACCTTC. Translation: CASSRDSNYGYTF.

The CDR3 sequence: CASSEPSGVSSTDTQYF. As DNA, the CDR3 is TGTGCCAGCTCTGAGCCTAGCGGGGTTTCTAGCACAGATACGCAGTATTTT. The chain is built from TRBV3-1 (or the pseudogene TRBV3-2) and TRBJ2-3; TRBD2 agrees at 9 bases. This CDR3 comprises 17 residues. Germline lookup yields CDR1 LGHDT and CDR2 YNNKEL (reference sequence). V shed 8 bases and J 0 bases; nucleotides not matched to a gene: 12.